There are a few counts of the clone carrying this T cell receptor beta chain. The sample belongs to a study of T-cell memory formation after mild COVID-19. V was pared by 5 bases and J by 4 bases, with 13 bases between. This CDR3 spans 14 amino acids. The germline gives CDR1 SEHNR, CDR2 FQNEAQ (reference sequence). MiXCR was run by TCRdb on the 5' RACE reads, yielding one entry per CDR3 protein. Counted here are around 200,000 distinct CDR3 sequences, around 16% occurring once; the ten biggest clones make up 2% to 2.5%. The rearrangement links TRBV7-9 to TRBJ2-3; perhaps TRBD2 as D (6 bases). Specimen: PBMCs or a T cell subset sorted from them (not recorded which). This TCR was recovered from an adult woman who had mild COVID-19 (a few samples of this study predate the infection). Cell type and time point are not known. CDR3 DNA sequence: TGTGCCAGCAGCCTCGGGGGAAGGGCAGATACGCAGTATTTT. Amino acids: CASSLGGRADTQYF. The full variable domain, rest sourced from reference TRBV7-9 and TRBJ2-3, is DTGVSQNPRHKITKRGQNVTFRCDPISEHNRLYWYRQTLGQGPEFLTYFQNEAQLEKSRLLSDRFSAERPKGSFSTLEIQRTEQGDSAMYLCASSLGGRADTQYFGPGTRLTVL.